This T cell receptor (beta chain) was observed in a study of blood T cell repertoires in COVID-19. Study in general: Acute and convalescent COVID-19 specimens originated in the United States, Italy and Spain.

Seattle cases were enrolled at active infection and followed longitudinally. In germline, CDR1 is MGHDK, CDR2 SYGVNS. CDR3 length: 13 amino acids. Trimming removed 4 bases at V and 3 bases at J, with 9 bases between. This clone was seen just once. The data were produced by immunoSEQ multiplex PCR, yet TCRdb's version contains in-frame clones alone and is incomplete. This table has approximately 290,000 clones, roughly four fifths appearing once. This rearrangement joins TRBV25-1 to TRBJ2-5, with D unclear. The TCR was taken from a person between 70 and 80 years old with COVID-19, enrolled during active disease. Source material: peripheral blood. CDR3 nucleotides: TGTGCCAGCAGTGTACCCGGTGAAGAGACCCAGTACTTC. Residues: CASSVPGEETQYF.